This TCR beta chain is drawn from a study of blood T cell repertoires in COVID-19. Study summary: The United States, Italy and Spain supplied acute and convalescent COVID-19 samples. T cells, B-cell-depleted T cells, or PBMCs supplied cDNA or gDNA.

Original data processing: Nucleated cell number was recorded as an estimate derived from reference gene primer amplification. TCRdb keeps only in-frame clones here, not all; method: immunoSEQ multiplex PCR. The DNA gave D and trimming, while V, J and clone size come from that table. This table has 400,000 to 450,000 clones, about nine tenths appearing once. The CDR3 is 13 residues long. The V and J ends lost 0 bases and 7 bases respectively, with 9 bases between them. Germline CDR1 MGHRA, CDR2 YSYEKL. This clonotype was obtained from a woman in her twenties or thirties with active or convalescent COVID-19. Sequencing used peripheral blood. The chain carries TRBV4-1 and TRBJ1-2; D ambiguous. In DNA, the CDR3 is TGCGCCAGCAGCCAAGACGCAGGCACTGGCTACACCTTC. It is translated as CASSQDAGTGYTF.